The 10 T cell receptor beta chains given below trace back to one sample, sequenced in a study of T-cell reconstitution after alpha-beta-depleted transplantation in children. Preparing the TCRbeta library involved the use of unique molecular identifiers. TCRdb called the PCR reads again in MiXCR, with one record for every CDR3 protein. The sample lists approximately 500,000 distinct CDR3 sequences; approximately 30% were seen once. The sequencing used PBMCs, collected before TCRalphabeta/CD19-depleted stem cell transplant. These receptors were obtained from a boy in the first two years of life with Wiskott-Aldrich syndrome, due to receive a stem cell transplant.

This chain joins TRBV10-3 and TRBJ1-6, with 8 bases aligning to TRBD1. With V trimmed by 2 bases and J by 6 bases, 6 bases remained unmatched. CDR3 size: 16 residues. The V gene's germline CDR1 is ENHRY and CDR2 SYGVKD. The DNA for the CDR3 is TGTGCCATCAGTGAGGGTGGACAGGGCTCTAATTCACCCCTCCACTTT. Protein sequence: CAISEGGQGSNSPLHF.

The V and J genes are TRBV20-1 and TRBJ2-3; the match to TRBD2 covers 12 bases. The ends lost 3 bases at V and 8 bases at J; junction bases unmatched: 6. The CDR3 runs to 14 residues. Germline CDR1 DFQATT, CDR2 SNEGSKA (reference sequence). Here the CDR3 reads CSASLAGGLITQYF. The CDR3 coding sequence is TGCAGTGCTAGTCTAGCGGGAGGGCTAATTACGCAGTATTTT.

For this clonotype: An end of the junction does not agree with germline; a read error may underlie this. The V gene is TRBV3-1, the J gene TRBJ2-2, with D possibly being TRBD1 or TRBD2 (6 bases each). The CDR3 extends over 17 amino acids. Germline CDR1 LGHDT, CDR2 YNNKEL (reference sequence). The CDR3 loop reads CASSHAGTQFGGGEPFF. In DNA, the CDR3 is TGTGCCAGCAGCCACGCCGGGACCCAGTTTGGGGGCGGGGAGCCGTTTTTC. Filled out from reference TRBV3-1 and TRBJ2-2, the complete variable domain reads DTAVSQTPKYLVTQMGNDKSIKCEQNLGHDTMYWYKQDSKKFLKIMFSYNNKELIINETVPNRFSPKSPDKAHLNLHINSLELGDSAVYFCASSHAGTQFGGGEPFFGEGSRLTVL.

V and J are TRBV15 and TRBJ1-5, with 7 bases matching TRBD1. The CDR3 is 17 amino acids. Looked up from germline, CDR1 is LNHNV and CDR2 is YYDKDF (reference sequence). With V trimmed by 0 bases and J by 5 bases, 10 bases remained unmatched. This CDR3 is CATSRDKGAASDQPQHF. The CDR3 DNA sequence: TGTGCCACCAGCAGAGATAAGGGGGCGGCAAGTGATCAGCCCCAGCATTTT.

Only a few counts were recorded for this clonotype. The chain is built from TRBV5-1 and TRBJ2-2; TRBD2 aligns across 8 bases. Losses at the gene ends were 4 bases for V and 1 base for J; bases not matched to a gene: 3. CDR1 is SGHRS and CDR2 is YFSETQ in the germline V gene. The CDR3 runs 15 residues. The CDR3 is CASSVAGKNTGELFF. As DNA, the CDR3 is TGCGCCAGCAGCGTAGCGGGGAAGAACACCGGGGAGCTGTTTTTT. Looking up the rest from reference TRBV5-1 and TRBJ2-2 gives the full variable domain: KAGVTQTPRYLIKTRGQQVTLSCSPISGHRSVSWYQQTPGQGLQFLFEYFSETQRNKGNFPGRFSGRQFSNSRSEMNVSTLELGDSALYLCASSVAGKNTGELFFGEGSRLTVL.

This sequence joins TRBV6-5 and TRBJ1-1; 8 bases fit TRBD1. This CDR3 is built from 17 residues. Trimming cost V 0 bases and J 3 bases; bases outside gene matches: 9. Germline V lookup: CDR1 MNHEY, CDR2 SVGAGI. The CDR3 is CASSYSRAGGYDTEAFF. The DNA for the CDR3 is TGTGCCAGCAGTTACTCGAGGGCAGGGGGCTACGACACTGAAGCTTTCTTT.

The chain couples TRBV5-1 to TRBJ2-1; 10 bases line up with TRBD2. The V and J ends lost 0 bases and 3 bases, in that order; junction bases with no gene match: 6. Germline values: CDR1 SGHRS, CDR2 YFSETQ. The CDR3 is made up of 17 amino acids. In DNA form, the CDR3 reads TGCGCCAGCAGCTTGGGACTAGCGGGTTATCGCTACAATGAGCAGTTCTTC. Translation gives CASSLGLAGYRYNEQFF.

This chain links TRBV11-2 with TRBJ2-7; a weak D match, TRBD2 (6 bases). V was cut by 4 bases and J by 4 bases, with 17 bases left in between. From germline, CDR1 is SGHAT and CDR2 FQNNGV. The CDR3 is 15 amino acids. The CDR3 spells CASSSEGLLLYEQYF. For the CDR3, the DNA is TGTGCCAGCAGCTCGGAGGGACTCCTACTTTACGAGCAGTACTTC.

The rearrangement joins TRBV5-1 to TRBJ2-5; TRBD1 is a possible D gene (5 bases). Trimming cost V 0 bases and J 5 bases, with 17 bases left between them. This CDR3 spans 16 amino acids. The germline V gene has CDR1 SGHRS and CDR2 YFSETQ. The CDR3 region is CASSLAIDWKGETQYF. CDR3 coding DNA: TGCGCCAGCAGCTTGGCCATAGACTGGAAGGGGGAGACCCAGTACTTC. The full variable domain, in which reference TRBV5-1 and TRBJ2-5 provide the parts outside the CDR3, is KAGVTQTPRYLIKTRGQQVTLSCSPISGHRSVSWYQQTPGQGLQFLFEYFSETQRNKGNFPGRFSGRQFSNSRSEMNVSTLELGDSALYLCASSLAIDWKGETQYFGPGTRLLVL.

This clonotype showed up just a few times. CDR3 nucleotides: TGTGCCAGCAGTTTAAGCTCGGTGAACAATCAGCCCCAGCATTTT. Its translation: CASSLSSVNNQPQHF. The chain carries TRBV12-3 or TRBV12-4 and TRBJ1-5; D is unclear. V lost 2 bases, J lost 3 bases, and 11 bases lay in between. CDR3 size: 15 residues.